The present entry profiles one TCR beta chain with its context. It lacks a known antigen. No qualities accompany the bases; no much larger clone lies one base away. This sample was taken from a study of blood T cell repertoires in COVID-19 (dated by TCRdb to 2018 to 2021). Concerning the study at large: Collaborator samples came from the United States, Italy and Spain and covered acute and convalescent phases of COVID-19. The prospective study material was composed of cDNA or gDNA derived from T cells, B-cell-depleted T cells, or PBMCs. Deeply sampled blood TCRbeta repertoires from subjects exposed to, actively infected with, or recovered from COVID-19 were included in the dataset. The repertoires were released in a freely available public database meant as a resource for research on the immune response to SARS-CoV-2. The samples were drawn from two sources: the first 160 participants of the ongoing ImmuneRACE study, and 950 to 1,500 subjects contributed by 6 global collaborators. Nearly every sample came with metadata listing a de-identified subject ID, COVID-19 status, age in years and sex. Where available, HLA class I and class II types were taken from metadata supplied by the sample provider and were not determined by assay-based typing. Beyond this particular receptor, the publication reports: The quantity of clinical and demographic metadata differed by source and by participant and was supplied without curation.

CDR1 and CDR2 were assigned from the germline V gene (reference sequence) as LGHDT and YNNKEL. Counted from cysteine to phenylalanine, this CDR3 has 15 amino acids. Only CDR3 DNA remains: 45 bases, in frame from the first base. V and J are truncated by 1 base and 2 bases respectively, leaving an intervening sequence of 12 bases. TCRbeta CDR3 regions were amplified from genomic DNA using the immunoSEQ Assay, a bias-controlled multiplex PCR. As for how the authors treated the data: Nucleated cell counts per sample were estimated from amplification of reference gene primers within the assay. To quantify the absolute abundance of each unique TCRbeta CDR3 rearrangement, sequence reads were collapsed and filtered. For each sample, productive Simpson clonality was calculated by taking the square root of Simpson's diversity index across productive rearrangements. In TCRdb, the immuneACCESS table is reduced to in-frame sequences with V and J assigned. These tables do not hold every clone; where another copy was compared, an unresolved V gene accounts for under half, and the others remain unexplained. Clone size and the V and J calls come from that table; the DNA yielded D and trimming. The sample contains under 200,000 clones, over 75% of them found a single time. The ten top clones hold around 10% of the sample.

Participants in the prospective study were aged 18 to 89 years, lived in about two dozen United States geographic areas, and enrolled through a virtual design. In the prospective study, participants were assigned to cohorts based on the clinical history participants reported in a screening survey and a study questionnaire. Recovered participants in ImmuneRACE Cohort 3 were defined by two consecutive negative NP/OP PCR tests, clearance by a healthcare professional, or resolution of symptoms. Mobile phlebotomists in the prospective study collected whole blood, serum and a nasopharyngeal or oropharyngeal swab from every participant. Additional blood draws and questionnaires over a 2-month period could optionally be provided by prospective study participants. Before DNA extraction, blood samples from the prospective study were shipped at room temperature or frozen.

The chain joins TRBV3-1 (or the pseudogene TRBV3-2) to TRBJ2-7; a weak D assignment points to TRBD2 (5 bases agree). The sequencing input was PBMCs or T cells enriched from blood (not recorded which). The receptor was isolated from a man aged 50 to 60 who had recovered from COVID-19. CDR3 loop: CASSQVEDRTYEQYF. The nucleotides are TGTGCCAGCAGCCAAGTGGAGGACCGCACCTACGAGCAGTACTTC.